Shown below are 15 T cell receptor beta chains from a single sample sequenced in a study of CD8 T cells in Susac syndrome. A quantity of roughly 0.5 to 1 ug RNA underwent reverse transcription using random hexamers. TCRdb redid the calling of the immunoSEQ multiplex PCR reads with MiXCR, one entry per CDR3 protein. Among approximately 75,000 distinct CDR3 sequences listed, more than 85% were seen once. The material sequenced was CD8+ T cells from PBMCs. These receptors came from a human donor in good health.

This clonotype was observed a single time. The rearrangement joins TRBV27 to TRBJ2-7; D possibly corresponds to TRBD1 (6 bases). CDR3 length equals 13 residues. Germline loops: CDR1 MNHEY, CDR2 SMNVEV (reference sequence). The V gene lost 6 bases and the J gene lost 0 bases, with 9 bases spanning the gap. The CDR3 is CASSQGISYEQYF. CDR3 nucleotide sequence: TGTGCCAGCAGCCAGGGGATCTCCTACGAGCAGTACTTC.

The CDR3 sequence: CASSPTSGAYEQYV. The CDR3 nucleotides read TGTGCCAGCAGTCCGACTAGCGGGGCCTACGAGCAGTACGTC. This chain uses TRBV6-2 or TRBV6-3 with TRBJ2-7, with 11 positions matching TRBD2. Germline CDR1 is MNHEY and CDR2 is SVGEGT. The trim removed 5 bases at V and 2 bases at J, leaving 2 bases unmatched. This CDR3 has 14 residues.

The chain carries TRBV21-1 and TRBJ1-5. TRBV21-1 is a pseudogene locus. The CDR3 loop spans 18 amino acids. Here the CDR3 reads CASSIGTVSPGSNQPQHF. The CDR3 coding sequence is TGTGCCAGCAGCATTGGGACTGTTTCCCCAGGTAGCAATCAGCCCCAGCATTTT.

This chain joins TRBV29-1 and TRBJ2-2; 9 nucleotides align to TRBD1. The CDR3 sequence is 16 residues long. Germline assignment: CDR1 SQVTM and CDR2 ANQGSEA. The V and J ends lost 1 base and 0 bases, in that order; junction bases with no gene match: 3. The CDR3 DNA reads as TGCAGCGTTGAAGGGGGGACAGGGACGAACACCGGGGAGCTGTTTTTT. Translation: CSVEGGTGTNTGELFF.

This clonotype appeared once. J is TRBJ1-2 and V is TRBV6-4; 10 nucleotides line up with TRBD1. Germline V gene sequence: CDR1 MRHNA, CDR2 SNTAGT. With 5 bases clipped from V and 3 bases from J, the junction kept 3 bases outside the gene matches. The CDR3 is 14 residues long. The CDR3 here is CASSKGTGDYGYTF. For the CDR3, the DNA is TGTGCCAGCAGTAAAGGGACAGGGGACTATGGCTACACCTTC.

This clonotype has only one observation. The CDR3 protein is CASSVRGFTDTQYF. The DNA for the CDR3 is TGTGCCAGCAGCGTCCGGGGATTCACAGATACGCAGTATTTT. The chain is built from TRBV9 and TRBJ2-3; D is possibly TRBD2 (5 bases). The length of the CDR3 is 14 residues. V was pared by 2 bases and J by 2 bases, with 9 bases between. Germline V gene data show CDR1 as SGDLS and CDR2 as YYNGEE.

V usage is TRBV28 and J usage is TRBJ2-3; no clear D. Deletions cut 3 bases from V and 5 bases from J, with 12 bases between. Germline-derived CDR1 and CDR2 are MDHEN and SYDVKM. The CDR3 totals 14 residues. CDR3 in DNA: TGTGCCAGCAGTTTCGACCTGGTCGAAGATACGCAGTATTTT. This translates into CASSFDLVEDTQYF.

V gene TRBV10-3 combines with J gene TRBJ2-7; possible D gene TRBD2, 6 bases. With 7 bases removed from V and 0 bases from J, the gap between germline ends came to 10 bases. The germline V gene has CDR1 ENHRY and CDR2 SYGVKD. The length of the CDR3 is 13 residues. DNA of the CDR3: TGTGCCATCAAGGGCGGGGACTCCTACGAGCAGTACGTC. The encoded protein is CAIKGGDSYEQYV.

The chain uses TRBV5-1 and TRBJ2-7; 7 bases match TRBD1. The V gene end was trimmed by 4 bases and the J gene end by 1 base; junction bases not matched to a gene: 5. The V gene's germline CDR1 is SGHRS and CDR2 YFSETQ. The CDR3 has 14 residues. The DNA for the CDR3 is TGCGCCAGCAGCAGTTCAGGGGGATCCTACGAGCAGTACTTC. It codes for CASSSSGGSYEQYF.

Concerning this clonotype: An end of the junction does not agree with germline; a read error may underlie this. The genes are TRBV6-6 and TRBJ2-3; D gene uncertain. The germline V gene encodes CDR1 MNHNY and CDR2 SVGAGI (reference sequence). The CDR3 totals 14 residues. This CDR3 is CASSLLGSTDTQFF. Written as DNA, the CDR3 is TGTGCCAGCAGCCTGTTGGGCAGCACAGATACGCAGTTTTTT.

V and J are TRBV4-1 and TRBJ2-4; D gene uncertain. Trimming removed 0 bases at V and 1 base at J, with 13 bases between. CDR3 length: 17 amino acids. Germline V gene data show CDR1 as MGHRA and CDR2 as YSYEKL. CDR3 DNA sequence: TGCGCCAGCAGCCAAGATCCCTGGACGCGGGCCAAAAACATTCAGTACTTC. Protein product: CASSQDPWTRAKNIQYF.

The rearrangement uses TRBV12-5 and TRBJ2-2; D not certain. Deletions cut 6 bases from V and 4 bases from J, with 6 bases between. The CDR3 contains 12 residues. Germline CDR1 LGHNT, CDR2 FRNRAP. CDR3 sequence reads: CASGASTGELFF. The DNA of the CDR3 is TGTGCTAGTGGGGCCTCCACCGGGGAGCTGTTTTTT.

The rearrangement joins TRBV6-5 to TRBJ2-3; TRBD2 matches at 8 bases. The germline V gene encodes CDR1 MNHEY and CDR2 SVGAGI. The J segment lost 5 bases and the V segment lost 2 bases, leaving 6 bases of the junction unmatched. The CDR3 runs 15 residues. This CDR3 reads CASSYKAGGGDTQYF. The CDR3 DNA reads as TGTGCCAGCAGTTACAAGGCGGGGGGAGGAGATACGCAGTATTTT.

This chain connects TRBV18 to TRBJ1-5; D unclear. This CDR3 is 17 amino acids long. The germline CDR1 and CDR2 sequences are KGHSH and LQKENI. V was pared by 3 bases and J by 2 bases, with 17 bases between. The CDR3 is CASSPDYYEEGNQPQHF. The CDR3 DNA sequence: TGTGCCAGCTCACCCGATTACTACGAAGAGGGCAATCAGCCCCAGCATTTT.

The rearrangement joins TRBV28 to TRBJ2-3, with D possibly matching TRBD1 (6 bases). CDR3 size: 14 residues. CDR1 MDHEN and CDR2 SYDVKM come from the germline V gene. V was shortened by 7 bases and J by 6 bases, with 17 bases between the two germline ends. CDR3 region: CASIRTGWLDTQYF. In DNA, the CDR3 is TGTGCCAGCATCCGAACAGGGTGGTTGGATACGCAGTATTTT.